This TCR beta chain was sequenced during a study of T-cell memory formation after mild COVID-19. In TCRdb, the 5' RACE reads were re-called with MiXCR into one record per CDR3 protein. The sample records roughly 350,000 distinct CDR3 sequences, around 28% being singletons. Overall study results and limits: CD4/CD8 balance held among clones contracting day 15 to 85, and later expanders leaned CD4+.

The CDR3 loop spans 15 amino acids. Trimming shortened V by 1 base and J by 4 bases, and 14 bases separated the two germline ends. Looked up from germline, CDR1 is SGHTA and CDR2 is FQGNSA. Comment on this clonotype: Its antigen remains unknown.

Material: PBMCs or a T cell subset sorted from them (not recorded which). This chain links TRBV7-2 with TRBJ2-7; perhaps D is TRBD1 or TRBD2 (6 bases each). This sequence originates from an adult woman who had mild COVID-19 (a few samples of this study predate the infection). Cell type and time point are not known. CDR3 in DNA: TGTGCCAGCAGCTTAGGGGGGGACACCGTATACGAGCAGTACTTC. This encodes CASSLGGDTVYEQYF.